These 27 T cell receptor beta chains were all obtained from the same sample, sequenced in a study of blood T cell repertoires in COVID-19. The assay was immunoSEQ multiplex PCR, and TCRdb's table has in-frame clones only and misses some. The sample lists 200,000 or so clones, roughly 86% occurring once. The specimen sequenced was peripheral blood. The receptors were gathered from a woman between 55 and 75 years old with acute or convalescent COVID-19.

Points on this clone: Other nucleotide sequences in the sample specify the same CDR3. The V and J genes are TRBV5-1 and TRBJ2-1; perhaps TRBD1 as D (6 bases). The CDR3 consists of 15 residues. The germline gives CDR1 SGHRS, CDR2 YFSETQ. Trimming shortened V by 2 bases and J by 0 bases, and 9 bases separated the two germline ends. CDR3: CASSLGGSSYNEQFF. CDR3 nucleotide sequence: TGCGCCAGCAGCTTAGGGGGAAGCTCCTACAATGAGCAGTTCTTC.

The J gene is TRBJ1-3, the V gene TRBV5-1, with D possibly matching TRBD1 (5 bases). CDR1 is SGHRS and CDR2 is YFSETQ in the germline V gene. V was shortened by 4 bases and J by 0 bases, with 11 bases between the two germline ends. There are 15 residues in the CDR3. CDR3 nucleotides: TGCGCCAGCAGCGTGGACACCAGCTCTGGAAACACCATATATTTT. Translation: CASSVDTSSGNTIYF.

This clone was observed a single time. The chain combines TRBV7-9 with TRBJ2-7, with D possibly being TRBD1 (5 bases). The CDR3 is 14 amino acids. Trimming left V 4 bases short and J 2 bases short, with 12 bases between. Per germline, CDR1 SEHNR and CDR2 FQNEAQ (reference sequence). This CDR3 is CASSSTDKTYEQYF. CDR3 nucleotide sequence: TGTGCCAGCAGCTCTACGGACAAAACCTACGAGCAGTACTTC.

The chain is built from TRBV5-6 and TRBJ1-6; no firm D call. Germline V gene sequence: CDR1 SGHDT, CDR2 YYEEEE. CDR3 length: 13 residues. V lost 3 bases and J lost 10, with 11 bases in between. CDR3 region: CASSSPGRSPLHF. In DNA, the CDR3 is TGTGCCAGCAGCTCCCCCGGGAGATCACCCCTCCACTTT.

V and J are TRBV30 and TRBJ1-3, with a weak D call TRBD1 (5 bases). The CDR3 has 14 residues. The germline gives CDR1 GTSNPN, CDR2 SVGIG (reference sequence). Trimming took off 1 base at V and 1 base at J, with 8 bases between the two ends. CDR3 residues: CAWSGGGSGNTIYF. Written as DNA, the CDR3 is TGTGCCTGGAGTGGGGGGGGATCTGGAAACACCATATATTTT.

This clone has a single count. The chain couples TRBV7-3 to TRBJ1-2; 9 nucleotides match TRBD1. V lost 4 bases and J lost 4; bases outside the gene matches: 7. CDR1 is SGHTA and CDR2 is FQGTGA in the germline V gene. This CDR3 contains 15 residues. CDR3 protein: CASSSSGQGLYGYTF. The CDR3 DNA reads TGTGCCAGCAGCTCGTCGGGACAGGGCCTCTATGGCTACACCTTC.

This clone was counted once. The chain recombines TRBV6-5 with TRBJ1-1; no definite D call. This CDR3 region has 13 residues. V dropped 7 bases and J dropped 1 base, with 10 bases sitting between them. Germline V gene sequence: CDR1 MNHEY, CDR2 SVGAGI. Here the CDR3 DNA reads TGTGCCAGCACACGGGAAAAGAACACTGAAGCTTTCTTT. Encoded protein: CASTREKNTEAFF.

The rearrangement joins TRBV14 to TRBJ1-3, with TRBD1 matching 8 bases. CDR3 size: 15 residues. V dropped 2 bases and J dropped 4; count of bases not matched to a gene: 4. Germline CDR1 is SGHDN and CDR2 is FVKESK. The chain's CDR3 is CASSQTRGLGNTIYF. The CDR3 DNA reads as TGTGCCAGCAGCCAAACCAGGGGGCTCGGAAACACCATATATTTT.

The chain has TRBV5-5 and TRBJ2-7; 8 bases match TRBD1. In germline, CDR1 is SGHKS, CDR2 YYEKEE (reference sequence). This CDR3 region has 14 residues. V dropped 4 bases and J dropped 6; count of bases not matched to a gene: 9. CDR3 sequence: CASSTGTGLFEQYF. CDR3 in DNA: TGTGCCAGCAGCACCGGGACAGGTCTGTTCGAGCAGTACTTC. Based on the CDR3 plus reference TRBV5-5 and TRBJ2-7, the full variable domain is DAGVTQSPTHLIKTRGQQVTLRCSPISGHKSVSWYQQVLGQGPQFIFQYYEKEERGRGNFPDRFSARQFPNYSSELNVNALLLGDSALYLCASSTGTGLFEQYFGPGTRLTVT.

This clone was picked up one time. J is TRBJ2-7 and V is TRBV7-2; the match to TRBD1 covers 9 bases. V shed 1 base and J 3 bases; nucleotides not matched to a gene: 10. Germline V gene lookup returns CDR1 SGHTA and CDR2 FQGNSA. The CDR3 runs to 17 residues. CDR3 region: CASSLEGTGSPYYEQYF. The CDR3 nucleotides are TGTGCCAGCAGCTTAGAAGGGACAGGGTCTCCCTACTACGAGCAGTACTTC.

The chain employs TRBV18 and TRBJ2-3; TRBD2 aligns across 7 bases. The trim removed 8 bases at V and 4 bases at J, leaving 18 bases unmatched. The CDR3 is 17 amino acids. Germline lookup yields CDR1 KGHSH and CDR2 LQKENI. This chain's CDR3 is CASVTNIAGVGADTQYF. CDR3 coding DNA: TGTGCCAGCGTCACCAATATTGCGGGAGTCGGGGCAGATACGCAGTATTTT.

This chain joins TRBV10-3 and TRBJ1-1; D is possibly TRBD1 (6 bases). There are 14 residues in the CDR3. Germline CDR1 ENHRY, CDR2 SYGVKD. The V end was cut by 4 bases, the J end by 4 bases, with 13 bases between. Here the CDR3 reads CAISAYGQSTEAFF. Here the CDR3 DNA reads TGTGCCATCAGTGCCTACGGACAGAGCACTGAAGCTTTCTTT.

This chain uses TRBV2 with TRBJ2-2; D perhaps matches TRBD1 (5 bases). This CDR3 has 14 amino acids. V was shortened by 7 bases and J by 6 bases, with 15 bases between the two germline ends. The germline gives CDR1 SNHLY, CDR2 FYNNEI. The CDR3 DNA reads TGTGCCAGCAAGACAGATTATACTTCCGGGGAGCTGTTTTTT. Protein sequence: CASKTDYTSGELFF.

This clone has more than one count but fewer than ten. V gene TRBV3-1 (or the pseudogene TRBV3-2) combines with J gene TRBJ1-2; TRBD1 is a possible D gene (6 bases). Trimming took off 0 bases at V and 4 bases at J, with 9 bases between the two ends. The CDR3 is 14 amino acids. Germline-derived CDR1 and CDR2 are LGHDT and YNNKEL (reference sequence). DNA for the CDR3: TGTGCCAGCAGCCAAGATAGAGGGGGCTATGGCTACACCTTC. It translates to CASSQDRGGYGYTF.

The chain links TRBV4-1 to TRBJ1-6, with D maybe TRBD1 (5 bases). The CDR3 has 16 amino acids. Between the trimmed V and J ends, which lost 1 base and 3 bases, there was a span of 10 bases. CDR1 MGHRA and CDR2 YSYEKL come from the germline V gene. Here the CDR3 reads CASSQGRGNYNSPLHF. DNA of the CDR3: TGCGCCAGCAGCCAAGGTCGGGGGAACTATAATTCACCCCTCCACTTT.

The CDR3 loop is CASSISPGNNYGYTF. The CDR3 DNA follows: TGTGCCAGTAGTATTTCGCCAGGAAATAACTATGGCTACACCTTC. This sequence joins TRBV19 and TRBJ1-2; D unclear. Per germline, CDR1 LNHDA and CDR2 SQIVND (reference sequence). The CDR3 is 15 amino acids. The V and J ends lost 3 bases and 1 base respectively, with 12 bases between them.

In this sample, this clone turned up once. J is TRBJ1-1 and V is TRBV7-8; TRBD1 agrees at 7 bases. J gave up 0 bases and V 5 bases, and 9 bases lay outside the gene matches. CDR1 is SGHVS and CDR2 is FQNEAQ in the germline V gene. The length of the CDR3 is 16 residues. CDR3 sequence (DNA): TGTGCCAGCAGCCCAACGAGGGGGCCTCTGAACACTGAAGCTTTCTTT. Translation: CASSPTRGPLNTEAFF. Based on the CDR3 plus reference TRBV7-8 and TRBJ1-1, the full variable domain is GAGVSQSPRYKVAKRGQDVALRCDPISGHVSLFWYQQALGQGPEFLTYFQNEAQLDKSGLPSDRFFAERPEGSVSTLKIQRTQQEDSAVYLCASSPTRGPLNTEAFFGQGTRLTVV.

The chain employs TRBV19 and TRBJ1-2, with D possibly TRBD1 on 5 matching bases. CDR3 length equals 14 residues. From germline, CDR1 is LNHDA and CDR2 SQIVND (reference sequence). V lost 5 bases, J lost 4 bases, and 14 bases lay in between. CDR3 sequence (DNA): TGTGCCAGTAGTCCGGACATCTCGAGCTATGGCTACACCTTC. Translating gives CASSPDISSYGYTF.

This clone was observed a single time. The rearrangement uses TRBV28 and TRBJ1-3, with 7 bases identical to TRBD1. Unmatched junction bases numbered 6, after V lost 5 bases and J lost 2 bases. This CDR3 contains 15 residues. Germline lookup yields CDR1 MDHEN and CDR2 SYDVKM. This CDR3 reads CASSRPGTAGNTIYF. The CDR3 DNA is TGTGCCAGCAGTAGACCGGGGACAGCTGGAAACACCATATATTTT.

The table lists this clone with a count of one. This sequence joins TRBV9 and TRBJ1-2; TRBD1 might be the D (5 bases). The length of the CDR3 is 12 residues. From germline, CDR1 is SGDLS and CDR2 YYNGEE. The germline V and J ends were trimmed by 4 bases and 5 bases, with 9 bases remaining between them. The CDR3 loop reads CASSSSGYGYTF. The DNA of the CDR3 is TGTGCCAGCAGCTCCTCAGGGTATGGCTACACCTTC.

The chain uses TRBV7-8 and TRBJ1-1; 7 bases are shared with TRBD1. Germline trimming cut 5 bases from V and 5 bases from J; bases unmatched to any gene: 5. The CDR3 totals 13 residues. Germline loops: CDR1 SGHVS, CDR2 FQNEAQ. In nucleotides, the CDR3 is TGTGCCAGCAGCCTGACAGGGAGGACTGAAGCTTTCTTT. Its protein is CASSLTGRTEAFF. Based on the CDR3 plus reference TRBV7-8 and TRBJ1-1, the full variable domain is GAGVSQSPRYKVAKRGQDVALRCDPISGHVSLFWYQQALGQGPEFLTYFQNEAQLDKSGLPSDRFFAERPEGSVSTLKIQRTQQEDSAVYLCASSLTGRTEAFFGQGTRLTVV.

The chain combines TRBV6-6 with TRBJ1-1, with a tentative D call TRBD1 (6 bases). V gave up 5 bases and J gave up 6 bases, with 13 bases separating them. The CDR3 covers 13 residues. Per the germline V gene, CDR1 is MNHNY and CDR2 is SVGAGI (reference sequence). The CDR3 sequence: CASSDTGIPEAFF. CDR3 DNA sequence: TGTGCCAGCAGTGACACAGGGATCCCTGAAGCTTTCTTT.

The J gene is TRBJ2-7, the V gene TRBV7-6; no reliable D call. Looked up from germline, CDR1 is SGHVS and CDR2 is FNYEAQ. This CDR3 contains 11 residues. V was clipped by 4 bases and J by 7 bases, with 8 bases between them. The CDR3: CASSSRREQYF. Here the CDR3 DNA reads TGTGCCAGCAGCTCACGCCGGGAGCAGTACTTC.

The chain joins TRBV30 to TRBJ2-1, with 7 bases matching TRBD2. The J segment lost 0 bases and the V segment lost 4 bases, leaving 6 bases of the junction unmatched. CDR1 and CDR2 from the germline V gene are GTSNPN and SVGIG (reference sequence). The CDR3 has 15 amino acids. CDR3 sequence (DNA): TGTGCCTGGAACTCCGGGGGGAGCTCCTACAATGAGCAGTTCTTC. It translates to CAWNSGGSSYNEQFF.

The chain is built from TRBV4-1 and TRBJ2-5, with D perhaps matching TRBD1 (6 bases). The CDR3 runs 15 residues. V lost 7 bases and J lost 2, with 17 bases in between. Per the germline V gene, CDR1 is MGHRA and CDR2 is YSYEKL. CDR3 DNA: TGCGCCAGCACAAGGACGATCACAGGGCAAGAGACCCAGTACTTC. As protein: CASTRTITGQETQYF.

This sequence joins TRBV10-3 and TRBJ1-1, with unresolved D. CDR1 and CDR2 from the germline V gene are ENHRY and SYGVKD. The CDR3 sequence is 14 residues long. V gave up 3 bases and J gave up 1 base, with 9 bases separating them. The CDR3 DNA reads TGTGCCATCAGTGATAACAGAAGGAACACTGAAGCTTTCTTT. Its protein is CAISDNRRNTEAFF.

The chain couples TRBV7-9 to TRBJ2-3; TRBD2 matches 15 bases. The CDR3 covers 19 residues. Germline V lookup: CDR1 SEHNR, CDR2 FQNEAQ (reference sequence). After removal of 5 bases from V and 0 bases from J, the junction contained 9 bases not matched to a gene. CDR3 loop: CASSPDVGTSGRSTDTQYF. The CDR3 DNA sequence: TGTGCCAGCAGCCCGGACGTCGGGACTAGCGGGAGGAGCACAGATACGCAGTATTTT.